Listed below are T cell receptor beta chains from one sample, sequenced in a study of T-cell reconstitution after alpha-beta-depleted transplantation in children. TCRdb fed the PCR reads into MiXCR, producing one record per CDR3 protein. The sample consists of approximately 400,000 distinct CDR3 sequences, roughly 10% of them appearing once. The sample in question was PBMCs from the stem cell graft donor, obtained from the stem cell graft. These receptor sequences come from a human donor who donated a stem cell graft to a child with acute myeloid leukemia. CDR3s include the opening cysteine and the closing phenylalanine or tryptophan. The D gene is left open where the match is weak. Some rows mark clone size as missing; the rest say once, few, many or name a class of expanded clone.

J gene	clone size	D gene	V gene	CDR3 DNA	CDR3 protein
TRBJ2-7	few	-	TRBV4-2	TGTGCCAGCAGCCAAGAAAAACTAGGCACCTACGAGCAGTACTTC	CASSQEKLGTYEQYF
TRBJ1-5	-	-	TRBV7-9	TGTGCCAGCAGCTTAAAGAATCAGCCCCAGCATTTT	CASSLKNQPQHF
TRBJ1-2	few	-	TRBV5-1	TGCGCCAGCAGCTTGGCGACAGGCGTCATTAGCTATGGCTACACCTTC	CASSLATGVISYGYTF
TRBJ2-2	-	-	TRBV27	TGTGCCAGCAGTTTTTACAGCACCGGGGAGCTGTTTTTT	CASSFYSTGELFF
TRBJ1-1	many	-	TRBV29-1	TGCAGCGTTGAAGATCTGGGACGGCGACACACTGAAGCTTTCTTT	CSVEDLGRRHTEAFF
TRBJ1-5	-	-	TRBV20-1	TGCAGTGCTAGAGTGGGGGAATTACAGCCCCAGCATTTT	CSARVGELQPQHF
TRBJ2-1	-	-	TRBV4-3	TGCGCCAGCAGCCAACTCGTCGGAACCTACAATGAGCAGTTCTTC	CASSQLVGTYNEQFF
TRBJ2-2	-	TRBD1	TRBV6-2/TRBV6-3	TGTGCCAGCAGTTACAAGGGACAGGGGATGCCCAACACCGGGGAGCTGTTTTTT	CASSYKGQGMPNTGELFF
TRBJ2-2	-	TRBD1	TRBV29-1	TGCAGCGTGGGACAGGGGGCCGCGAACACCGGGGAGCTGTTTTTT	CSVGQGAANTGELFF
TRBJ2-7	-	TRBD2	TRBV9	TGTGCCAGCAGCGTAGGGCTGTGGGGACTAGCTGGTGAGCAGTACTTC	CASSVGLWGLAGEQYF
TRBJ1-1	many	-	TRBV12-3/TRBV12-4	TGTGCCAGCACCCTGGGCCAAATGAACACTGAAGCTTTCTTT	CASTLGQMNTEAFF
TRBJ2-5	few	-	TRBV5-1	TGCGCCAGCAGCTTGGGGGGCGTGGGGACGGAGACCCAGTACTTC	CASSLGGVGTETQYF